This note documents a single T cell receptor beta chain sequence. The sample belongs to a study of blood T cell repertoires in COVID-19. Study-wide context: PBMCs, B-cell-depleted T cells, or T cells were the source of the cDNA or gDNA that made up the material.

V shed 4 bases and J shed 4 bases, with 14 bases lying between them. CDR1 and CDR2 (germline): SGHNT, YYREEE (reference sequence). The CDR3 sequence is 15 residues long. Produced via immunoSEQ multiplex PCR; TCRdb's table is partial and in-frame only. Of approximately 15,000 clones in the sample, around 77% were seen once. The origin of this receptor is a human donor in a cohort sampled during active COVID-19. The genes are TRBV5-4 and TRBJ2-2; weak D call: TRBD2 (6 bases). Input material: peripheral blood. CDR3 loop: CASSTRDSITGELFF. CDR3 bases: TGTGCCAGCAGCACTCGGGACTCGATCACCGGGGAGCTGTTTTTT.